Listed below are T cell receptor beta chains from one sample, sequenced in a study of blood T cells in healthy people across ages. TCRdb itself ran the 5' RACE reads through MiXCR, one entry per CDR3 protein. The profile shows 1.5 million to 2 million distinct CDR3 sequences, approximately 28% of them singletons. Material for sequencing was blood. The source is a woman in her 30s in good health. The CDR3 runs from the conserved cysteine through the conserved F or W. D genes are given only for firm matches. Clone size appears in some rows only: once, few, many, or a class for an expanded clone.

clone size	V gene	D gene	J gene	CDR3 DNA	CDR3 protein
many	TRBV29-1	-	TRBJ2-1	TGCAGCGCCCTCTCTTACAATGAGCAGTTCTTC	CSALSYNEQFF
few	TRBV7-9	-	TRBJ2-5	TGTGCCAGCAGCTTTACGGCTCTAAACCAAGAGACCCAGTACTTC	CASSFTALNQETQYF
few	TRBV27	TRBD2	TRBJ2-7	TGTGCCAGCCGCTACGGGCTAGCGGGGGAACACTACGAGCAGTACTTC	CASRYGLAGEHYEQYF
-	TRBV20-1	-	TRBJ2-1	TGCAGTGCTAGTTTACCGGGACGAACCTATGGGGAGCAGTTCTTC	CSASLPGRTYGEQFF
-	TRBV4-1	TRBD1	TRBJ2-3	TGCGCCAGCAGCCATCTGGGACAGGGGAGGACAGATACGCAGTATTTT	CASSHLGQGRTDTQYF
-	TRBV27	-	TRBJ1-1	TGTGCCAGCAGTGCCGAACGATGGAGGGGGAACACTGAAGCTTTCTTT	CASSAERWRGNTEAFF
many	TRBV6-5	-	TRBJ2-1	TGTGCCAGCAGGCTAGTCTCGCACAATGAGCAGTTCTTC	CASRLVSHNEQFF
-	TRBV13	-	TRBJ2-7	TGTGCCAGCAGCCCAGATGTGACAGGCTCCGAGCAGTACTTC	CASSPDVTGSEQYF
-	TRBV7-3	-	TRBJ2-2	TGTGCCAGCAGGCTATACTCTAGCACCGGGGAGCTGTTTTTT	CASRLYSSTGELFF
many	TRBV12-3/TRBV12-4	TRBD2	TRBJ2-1	TGTGCCAGCAGTCCTAGCGGGGGCGCGGGTGGTGAGCAGTTCTTC	CASSPSGGAGGEQFF
-	TRBV4-3	-	TRBJ2-3	TGCGCCAGCAGCCAAGGGTCAGGGGTCACAGATACGCAGTATTTT	CASSQGSGVTDTQYF
few	TRBV7-7	TRBD2	TRBJ2-5	TGTGCCAGCAGCTTCCAAGCGGGGGGGCAAGAGACCCAGTACTTC	CASSFQAGGQETQYF
-	TRBV4-1	TRBD1	TRBJ2-3	TGCGCCAGCAGCCCATCGGGGACAGCAGATACGCAGTATTTT	CASSPSGTADTQYF
-	TRBV20-1	TRBD1	TRBJ2-7	TGCAGTGCTAGAGATGACAGGGGTCGCGTTGACTACGAGCAGTACTTC	CSARDDRGRVDYEQYF
many	TRBV4-3	-	TRBJ2-7	TGCGCCAGCAGCCAAGAAGGAGAAGAAGCCTACGAGCAGTACTTC	CASSQEGEEAYEQYF
many	TRBV5-1	TRBD2	TRBJ2-7	TGCGCCAGCAGCTCGACTAGCGGGAGCTACGAGCAGTACTTC	CASSSTSGSYEQYF
few	TRBV12-5	TRBD1	TRBJ1-5	TGTGCTAGTGGTTCGGGCGGGACAGGGGTTGCCAATCAGCCCCAGCATTTT	CASGSGGTGVANQPQHF
few	TRBV7-2	-	TRBJ2-5	TGTGCCAGCAGCTTAGGCCCCATTGAGACCCAGTACTTC	CASSLGPIETQYF
-	TRBV28	-	TRBJ2-5	TGTGCCAGCAGTTTAGGGGCCACAGGGCGGCCAGAGACCCAGTACTTC	CASSLGATGRPETQYF
-	TRBV7-2	TRBD1	TRBJ2-2	TGTGCCAGCAGCTGGGGGGACAGGGGGCCTCATGTGGACACCGGGGAGCTGTTTTTT	CASSWGDRGPHVDTGELFF
many	TRBV20-1	TRBD2	TRBJ2-7	TGCAGTGCTAGGTCAGTAGCGGGAGGCGAGCAGTACTTC	CSARSVAGGEQYF
few	TRBV4-2	-	TRBJ2-3	TGTGCCAGCAGCCAAGATTGGGCCACAGATACGCAGTATTTT	CASSQDWATDTQYF
-	TRBV28	-	TRBJ2-3	TGTGCCAGCAGACGACCAAACACAGATACGCAGTATTTT	CASRRPNTDTQYF
many	TRBV20-1	-	TRBJ2-4	TGCAGTGCTAGAGAGGGAACTGTCACCTCAAACATTCAGTACTTC	CSAREGTVTSNIQYF
many	TRBV9	-	TRBJ2-5	TGTGCCAGCAGCGTGGGAGGGGGCAAGGAGACCCAGTACTTC	CASSVGGGKETQYF
few	TRBV3-1	TRBD1	TRBJ1-1	TGTGCCAGCAGCCAAGAGGGGCTAGGACAGGGGGTTAAGATCGCTGAAGCTTTCTTT	CASSQEGLGQGVKIAEAFF
once	TRBV6-2/TRBV6-3	-	TRBJ2-1	TGTGCCAGCAGTTGCGCAACTGAGCAGTTCTTC	CASSCATEQFF
-	TRBV7-9	TRBD2	TRBJ2-3	TGTGCCAGCAGCTTAGATCTAGCGGGAGAATTTCCAGATACGCAGTATTTT	CASSLDLAGEFPDTQYF
few	TRBV7-8	-	TRBJ2-7	TGTGCCAGCAGGGGGACGAGACTAAGCTCCTACGAGCAGTACTTC	CASRGTRLSSYEQYF
many	TRBV29-1	-	TRBJ2-5	TGCAGCTTCTGGCATCAAGAGACCCAGTACTTC	CSFWHQETQYF
few	TRBV12-3/TRBV12-4	-	TRBJ1-2	TGTGCCAGCAGTTTTGGGCAGGGGCATGGCTACACCTTC	CASSFGQGHGYTF
many	TRBV27	-	TRBJ2-7	TGTGCCAGCAGCCCTTGGGGGGAGGTGACGGGCGAGCAGTACTTC	CASSPWGEVTGEQYF
-	TRBV3-1	TRBD2	TRBJ2-5	TGTGCCAGCAGCCAAGGGATCGAAGCGGGAGGGCCCTGGGAGACCCAGTACTTC	CASSQGIEAGGPWETQYF
-	TRBV12-3/TRBV12-4	-	TRBJ2-1	TGTGCCAGCAGTTTAGCGACAGGGAGGTATGGGCAGTTCTTC	CASSLATGRYGQFF
many	TRBV4-3	-	TRBJ2-1	TGCGCCAGCGCCGTTGGGTGGACCCTCTCCTACAATGAGCAGTTCTTC	CASAVGWTLSYNEQFF
-	TRBV10-1	-	TRBJ2-5	TGCGCCAGCAGTGAGTCGGGCAGGGGAGAGACCCAGTACTTC	CASSESGRGETQYF
few	TRBV12-3/TRBV12-4	-	TRBJ1-2	TGTGCCACCTCCGCTTCTAACTATGGCTACACCTTC	CATSASNYGYTF
-	TRBV7-3	-	TRBJ2-7	TGTACCAGCAGCTTGCAGGACTCCTACGAGCAGTACTTC	CTSSLQDSYEQYF
-	TRBV7-8	-	TRBJ1-5	TGTGCCAGCACCCCTTCTTCCGGCAGACTGAAAAGCAATCAGCCCCAGCATTTT	CASTPSSGRLKSNQPQHF
-	TRBV12-3/TRBV12-4	-	TRBJ2-1	TGTGCCAGCAGCTATCCTCGACTCACCTCTTCCTACAATGAGCAGTTCTTC	CASSYPRLTSSYNEQFF
-	TRBV21-1	-	TRBJ2-7	TGCGCCAGCAGCAACGAAGACCGGAAGTCCTACGAGCAGTACTTC	CASSNEDRKSYEQYF
few	TRBV4-2	-	TRBJ1-2	TGTGCCAGCAGCCAAGGTGGGCCCAGCGGCTACACCTTC	CASSQGGPSGYTF
-	TRBV7-9	TRBD1	TRBJ1-6	TGTGCCAGCAGCGCAAGGACAGGGTATAATTCACCCCTCCACTTT	CASSARTGYNSPLHF
-	TRBV20-1	-	TRBJ1-4	TGCAGTGCTAGGGGCCGGCAGGCCAGGGGAAAACTGTTTTTT	CSARGRQARGKLFF
few	TRBV12-3/TRBV12-4	-	TRBJ2-5	TGTGCCAGCAGTTACTCGGGACTTCCTAGCGAGACCCAGTACTTC	CASSYSGLPSETQYF
many	TRBV20-1	TRBD2	TRBJ2-1	TGCAGTGCTAGGGGGGGGGTGAATGAGCAGTTCTTC	CSARGGVNEQFF
many	TRBV12-3/TRBV12-4	TRBD2	TRBJ2-4	TGTGCCAGCAGTTCTACTAGCGGAGCCAAAAACATTCAGTACTTC	CASSSTSGAKNIQYF
-	TRBV15	TRBD2	TRBJ2-5	TGTGCCACCAGCAGAGGGGCTAGCGGCCAAGAGACCCAGTACTTC	CATSRGASGQETQYF
many	TRBV20-1	TRBD2	TRBJ2-7	TGCAGTGCTAGAGTCGAGACTAGCGGGAGTTACGAGCAGTACTTC	CSARVETSGSYEQYF
many	TRBV7-8	TRBD2	TRBJ2-7	TGTGCCAGCAGCTCCGGGACTAGCGGGATCATCGACGAGCAGTACTTC	CASSSGTSGIIDEQYF
few	TRBV9	-	TRBJ1-5	TGTGCCGGCAGCGTAGAAGGGCCCAATCAGCCCCAGCATTTT	CAGSVEGPNQPQHF
few	TRBV20-1	TRBD2	TRBJ2-3	TGCAGTGCTACGGCTAGCGGGAGAACAGATACGCAGTATTTT	CSATASGRTDTQYF
few	TRBV7-9	TRBD2	TRBJ2-1	TGTGCCAGCAGCTCGGAGCCGGGACTAGCTTACAATGAGCAGTTCTTC	CASSSEPGLAYNEQFF
few	TRBV24-1	TRBD1	TRBJ2-1	TGTGCCACCAGTGTTGGGACAGGGGGCTGGCAGTTCTTC	CATSVGTGGWQFF
-	TRBV6-6	-	TRBJ2-5	TGTGCCAGCCAAGCTAGCGAGGAGACCCAGTACTTC	CASQASEETQYF
many	TRBV7-2	TRBD2	TRBJ2-1	TGTGCCAGCATTAACGGACTAGCGGGTTACAATGAGCAGTTCTTC	CASINGLAGYNEQFF
few	TRBV20-1	TRBD2	TRBJ2-1	TGCAGTGTCGTCCTCCCGGGAGGGCGGAATGAGCAGTTCTTC	CSVVLPGGRNEQFF